This T cell receptor beta chain was identified during a study of cytomegalovirus exposure and HLA in healthy donors. Overall study results and limits: In vitro confirmation showed a few CMV-associated chains to be CMV antigen specific. Under 20,000 TCR beta sequences were associated with HLA alleles at 0.05 false discovery rate in a later analysis. Previously analyzed data showed that most TCR beta V segments were productive at a frequency of about 90% or about 30%.

As regards this clone: No antigen is known for it.

Primers for the PCR totalled 60 Vbeta and 13 Jbeta. TCRdb's copy holds only in-frame clones and misses some; the assay was immunoSEQ multiplex PCR. The repertoire holds 100,000 to 150,000 clones, approximately 78% seen once, with 1.1% in the top ten. Germline CDR1 is SEHNR and CDR2 is FQNEAQ (reference sequence). The CDR3 extends over 15 amino acids. Trimming removed 6 bases at V and 1 base at J, with 15 bases between. The V gene is TRBV7-9, the J gene TRBJ1-1; D is ambiguous. Sequenced input: PBMCs. The sequence was obtained from a woman in her 30s in good health and CMV-seronegative. The CDR3 is CASSPPNRENTEAFF. As DNA, the CDR3 is TGTGCCAGCAGTCCACCAAATCGGGAGAACACTGAAGCTTTCTTT. Combining the CDR3 with reference TRBV7-9 and TRBJ1-1 gives the whole variable domain DTGVSQNPRHKITKRGQNVTFRCDPISEHNRLYWYRQTLGQGPEFLTYFQNEAQLEKSRLLSDRFSAERPKGSFSTLEIQRTEQGDSAMYLCASSPPNRENTEAFFGQGTRLTVV.